The 32 T cell receptor beta chains presented below share a single source sample, sequenced in a study of regulatory T cells in long-lasting Graves disease. Assembly of TCR beta libraries relied on iRepertoire HTBI primers together with Arm-PCR of CDR3 regions. TCRdb used MiXCR to reprocess the multiplex PCR reads, holding one entry per CDR3 protein. The table lists around 400,000 distinct CDR3 sequences, roughly a sixth of them singletons. Documented time point: newly diagnosed GD, antithyroid drugs for less than 3 months. The TCR library was made from RNA that had been extracted from PBMCs in TRIzol. The input for sequencing was peripheral blood mononuclear cells (PBMCs), taken at new diagnosis, from a patient treated with antithyroid drugs. These receptors all come from a female donor with Graves disease.

This clonotype was observed many times. The genes are TRBV6-1 and TRBJ2-7; D tentatively reads TRBD1 or TRBD2 (5 bases each). V gave up 5 bases and J gave up 3 bases, with 17 bases separating them. The germline V gene has CDR1 MNHNS and CDR2 SASEGT. CDR3 length: 15 amino acids. The CDR3 loop reads CASSTPPGAGYEQYF. The CDR3 bases are TGTGCCAGCAGTACCCCACCCGGGGCGGGCTACGAGCAGTACTTC.

This clonotype came up many times. V usage is TRBV15 and J usage is TRBJ1-4; D gene ambiguous. The CDR3 contains 16 residues. Trimming pared 4 bases from V and 0 bases from J, leaving 12 bases between. Germline CDR1 and CDR2: LNHNV and YYDKDF (reference sequence). The CDR3 reads CATSKEKGATNEKLFF. The CDR3 DNA reads TGTGCCACCAGCAAGGAGAAGGGTGCAACTAATGAAAAACTGTTTTTT.

This clonotype was counted ten times or more. The chain employs TRBV18 and TRBJ1-2, with D maybe TRBD1 (5 bases). Looked up from germline, CDR1 is KGHSH and CDR2 is LQKENI. The CDR3 totals 15 residues. Trimming removed 2 bases from V and 5 bases from J, with 15 bases in between. DNA for the CDR3: TGTGCCAGCTCACCAGCGGCAGGACAAGGGTATGGCTACACCTTC. It specifies CASSPAAGQGYGYTF.

This clonotype was detected many times. V and J are TRBV6-2 or TRBV6-3 and TRBJ1-2; TRBD1 is a possible D gene (6 bases). In germline, CDR1 is MNHEY, CDR2 SVGEGT. V was clipped by 0 bases and J by 0 bases, with 14 bases between them. The CDR3 covers 17 residues. The CDR3 DNA is TGTGCCAGCAGTTACTCGCCCGAGACAGGAGCTAACTATGGCTACACCTTC. It encodes CASSYSPETGANYGYTF.

This clonotype was observed at least ten times. The chain combines TRBV27 with TRBJ1-5; D is uncertain. Looked up from germline, CDR1 is MNHEY and CDR2 is SMNVEV (reference sequence). Trimming shortened V by 6 bases and J by 2 bases, and 8 bases separated the two germline ends. This CDR3 has 13 amino acids. CDR3 amino acids: CASSPRGNQPQHF. In DNA form, the CDR3 reads TGTGCCAGCAGCCCCCGGGGCAATCAGCCCCAGCATTTT.

This clonotype showed up just a few times. The CDR3 sequence is CSAFTGGSGNTIYF. For the CDR3, the DNA is TGCAGTGCTTTTACAGGGGGCTCTGGAAACACCATATATTTT. The rearrangement joins TRBV20-1 to TRBJ1-3, with TRBD1 matching over 8 bases. Germline values: CDR1 DFQATT, CDR2 SNEGSKA (reference sequence). The CDR3 is made up of 14 amino acids. Germline trimming cut 5 bases from V and 0 bases from J; bases unmatched to any gene: 3.

This clonotype was seen at least ten times. The rearrangement joins TRBV6-1 to TRBJ1-1, with a tentative D call TRBD1 (5 bases). Per germline, CDR1 MNHNS and CDR2 SASEGT. The V end lost 10 bases, the J end lost 7 bases, and 13 bases lay between the germline ends. The CDR3 covers 11 residues. The CDR3: CATRVGGEAFF. The DNA of the CDR3 is TGTGCCACTAGGGTCGGGGGTGAAGCTTTCTTT.

Ten or more counts support this clonotype. This rearrangement joins TRBV7-2 to TRBJ2-3; TRBD2 aligns across 9 bases. Germline lookup yields CDR1 SGHTA and CDR2 FQGNSA. The CDR3 is 14 amino acids. J was trimmed by 2 bases and V by 5 bases; bases with no gene match: 2. This CDR3 is CASSQGLATDTQYF. In DNA, the CDR3 is TGTGCCAGCAGCCAGGGACTAGCCACAGATACGCAGTATTTT.

In its sample, this clonotype was seen many times. The genes are TRBV29-1 and TRBJ2-1; TRBD1 might be the D (6 bases). V was shortened by 0 bases and J by 0 bases, with 12 bases between the two germline ends. Germline V CDR1 and CDR2: SQVTM, ANQGSEA. The CDR3 is made up of 16 amino acids. CDR3 loop: CSVEEGHLSSYNEQFF. Written as DNA, the CDR3 is TGCAGCGTTGAAGAGGGACATCTAAGCTCCTACAATGAGCAGTTCTTC.

This clonotype was counted many times. The chain recombines TRBV6-1 with TRBJ1-2; no clear D gene. CDR1 MNHNS and CDR2 SASEGT come from the germline V gene. This CDR3 has 15 amino acids. Between the trimmed V and J ends, which lost 1 base and 7 bases, there was a span of 16 bases. The DNA of the CDR3 is TGTGCCAGCAGTGAAGACCCCGGTCGGTCCCGTGGCTACACCTTC. It specifies CASSEDPGRSRGYTF.

This clonotype was observed a few times. A much larger clone lies a single base off, so this may be a read error. V gene TRBV20-1 combines with J gene TRBJ2-7; D uncertain. Trimming removed 2 bases at V and 2 bases at J, with 10 bases between. The germline CDR1 and CDR2 sequences are DFQATT and SNEGSKA (reference sequence). The CDR3 is 13 residues long. CDR3: CSARRVETYEQYF. CDR3 sequence (DNA): TGCAGTGCTAGAAGAGTGGAAACCTACGAGCAGTACTTC.

The chain joins TRBV3-1 to TRBJ1-6; the D gene is possibly TRBD1 (5 bases). Germline lookup yields CDR1 LGHDT and CDR2 YNNKEL (reference sequence). V lost 4 bases to trimming and J lost 1 base, with 14 bases between them. This CDR3 contains 17 residues. The CDR3, as DNA: TGTGCCAGCAGCCGCGGTTCCTGGGGGTCCTATAATTCACCCCTCCACTTT. Translating gives CASSRGSWGSYNSPLHF.

The table lists this clonotype with many counts. The chain has TRBV11-3 and TRBJ2-2; the match to TRBD1 covers 8 bases. There are 17 residues in the CDR3. Trimming at V came to 5 bases and at J to 4 bases, leaving 12 bases not matched to a gene. Germline loops: CDR1 SGHNT, CDR2 YENEEA. The CDR3 region has the DNA TGTGCCAGCAGCAAAGGACCAGGGGGCGCGGTCACCGGGGAGCTGTTTTTT. It yields the protein CASSKGPGGAVTGELFF.

The chain combines TRBV20-1 with TRBJ2-1; D uncertain. Germline CDR1 is DFQATT and CDR2 is SNEGSKA (reference sequence). The CDR3 sequence is 13 residues long. The V and J ends lost 0 bases and 4 bases respectively, with 7 bases between them. The CDR3 DNA is TGCAGTGCTAGAGAATGGCAGTACAATGAGCAGTTCTTC. Its translation: CSAREWQYNEQFF.

This clonotype was found many times. The V and J genes are TRBV4-1 and TRBJ2-1; D is perhaps TRBD1 or TRBD2 (5 bases each). V shed 7 bases and J shed 5 bases, with 12 bases lying between them. The length of the CDR3 is 13 residues. Germline V gives CDR1 MGHRA, CDR2 YSYEKL. The CDR3 is CASKRGVDNEQFF. CDR3 coding DNA: TGCGCCAGCAAGAGGGGAGTGGACAATGAGCAGTTCTTC.

V gene TRBV20-1 combines with J gene TRBJ2-2; D is possibly TRBD1 (6 bases). Germline CDR1 is DFQATT and CDR2 is SNEGSKA (reference sequence). This CDR3 has 14 amino acids. The V end lost 4 bases, the J end lost 0 bases, and 9 bases lay between the germline ends. CDR3 protein: CSATGHTNTGELFF. CDR3 coding DNA: TGCAGTGCTACGGGACACACGAACACCGGGGAGCTGTTTTTT.

In its sample, this clonotype was seen a few times. The chain carries TRBV19 and TRBJ2-5; no firm D call. Germline CDR1 is LNHDA and CDR2 is SQIVND (reference sequence). This CDR3 region has 15 residues. V was pared by 3 bases and J by 2 bases, with 13 bases between. CDR3: CASSISVTTQETQYF. The CDR3 DNA follows: TGTGCCAGTAGTATCTCAGTGACCACTCAAGAGACCCAGTACTTC.

The rearrangement joins TRBV27 to TRBJ2-5, with a weak D call TRBD2 (6 bases). The J call may be mistaken, given a closer DNA end match to TRBJ2-7. Germline CDR1 and CDR2: MNHEY and SMNVEV (reference sequence). CDR3 length equals 17 residues. CDR3 region: CASSFRLGSSVRYEQYF. The CDR3 bases are TGTGCCAGCAGTTTCCGCCTGGGGTCTAGCGTGCGCTACGAGCAGTACTTC.

As for this clonotype: This likely came from a read error, as a far larger clone is one base away. This chain links TRBV11-3 with TRBJ2-1; 14 bases line up with TRBD2. The germline CDR1 and CDR2 sequences are SGHNT and YENEEA. V lost 5 bases and J lost 10; bases outside the gene matches: 7. The CDR3 length is 15 residues. The CDR3 region is CASSLGLAGGGEQFF. DNA of the CDR3: TGTGCCAGCAGCCTAGGACTAGCGGGAGGTGGCGAGCAGTTCTTC.

This clonotype was seen at least ten times. The rearrangement uses TRBV11-2 and TRBJ2-3, with 7 nucleotides matching TRBD2. Germline loops: CDR1 SGHAT, CDR2 FQNNGV. The CDR3 loop spans 17 amino acids. J gave up 2 bases and V 1 base, and 9 bases lay outside the gene matches. As DNA, the CDR3 is TGTGCCAGCAGCTTAGTACGACTAGCTCGCGTCACAGATACGCAGTATTTT. Its protein is CASSLVRLARVTDTQYF.

This clonotype was seen many times. The V gene is TRBV27, the J gene TRBJ2-7, with TRBD1 matching 9 bases. Trimming cost V 6 bases and J 0 bases; bases outside gene matches: 12. Germline loops: CDR1 MNHEY, CDR2 SMNVEV (reference sequence). The CDR3 spans 17 residues. In DNA form, the CDR3 reads TGTGCCAGCAGGCCGGGACAGGGTGAATGGAGCTCCTACGAGCAGTACTTC. This translates into CASRPGQGEWSSYEQYF.

On this clonotype itself: Just one base apart from a much larger clone, this may be a read error. This chain joins TRBV2 and TRBJ2-2; D assignment may be TRBD1 or TRBD2 (6 bases each). CDR3 length: 15 amino acids. Germline V gene data show CDR1 as SNHLY and CDR2 as FYNNEI. The DNA of the CDR3 is TGTGCCAGCAGTGAACCGGGACACAACACCGGGGGGCTGTTTTTT. Residues: CASSEPGHNTGGLFF.

This clonotype was found many times. The chain carries TRBV20-1 and TRBJ2-7; no firm D call. The CDR3 has 15 residues. The V end was cut by 3 bases, the J end by 4 bases, with 19 bases between. Germline lookup yields CDR1 DFQATT and CDR2 SNEGSKA (reference sequence). CDR3 in DNA: TGCAGTGCTAGGAAAAGTTGGGCGAGATTATACGAGCAGTACTTC. The encoded protein is CSARKSWARLYEQYF.

This clonotype was recorded a few times. The gene calls are TRBV7-2 and TRBJ2-5, with TRBD2 as a possible D gene (6 bases). The germline V gene has CDR1 SGHTA and CDR2 FQGNSA. CDR3 size: 15 residues. V was clipped by 5 bases and J by 0 bases, with 13 bases between them. The CDR3 nucleotides read TGTGCCAGCAGCCCCGGGAGTTGGTACCAAGAGACCCAGTACTTC. This codes for CASSPGSWYQETQYF. Full variable domain (remainder filled in from reference TRBV7-2 and TRBJ2-5): GAGVSQSPSNKVTEKGKDVELRCDPISGHTALYWYRQSLGQGLEFLIYFQGNSAPDKSGLPSDRFSAERTGGSVSTLTIQRTQQEDSAVYLCASSPGSWYQETQYFGPGTRLLVL.

This clonotype occurred many times. The chain links TRBV10-3 to TRBJ1-1; D gene uncertain. This CDR3 is built from 14 residues. Trimming removed 0 bases from V and 14 bases from J, with 19 bases in between. The germline V gene has CDR1 ENHRY and CDR2 SYGVKD. As DNA, the CDR3 is TGTGCCATCAGTGAGTCTAGTCGGTCCCATAAAGGCTTCTTT. Residues: CAISESSRSHKGFF.

V gene TRBV11-3 combines with J gene TRBJ1-1; D not certain. Germline lookup yields CDR1 SGHNT and CDR2 YENEEA. Trimming removed 2 bases at V and 7 bases at J, with 14 bases between. CDR3 length: 14 amino acids. The CDR3 sequence: CASSLLSTSGEAFF. The DNA for the CDR3 is TGTGCCAGCAGCTTATTGTCGACGTCGGGTGAAGCTTTCTTT.

The chain joins TRBV27 to TRBJ1-1, with 11 bases lining up with TRBD1. CDR1 and CDR2 (germline): MNHEY, SMNVEV (reference sequence). J gave up 0 bases and V 3 bases, and 6 bases lay outside the gene matches. This CDR3 is 17 amino acids long. CDR3 coding DNA: TGTGCCAGCAGTTTGCAAGGACAGGGGGCTGTGAACACTGAAGCTTTCTTT. It yields the protein CASSLQGQGAVNTEAFF.

V is TRBV6-1 and J is TRBJ2-3; 10 bases match TRBD1. The CDR3 loop spans 18 amino acids. Germline V gives CDR1 MNHNS, CDR2 SASEGT. The V and J ends lost 10 bases and 3 bases, in that order; junction bases with no gene match: 19. This CDR3 reads CATNGGQGGPGATDTQYF. CDR3 DNA sequence: TGTGCCACAAACGGAGGACAGGGGGGCCCTGGGGCTACAGATACGCAGTATTTT.

V usage is TRBV5-1 and J usage is TRBJ2-5; either TRBD1 or TRBD2 may supply D (5 bases each). The V end was cut by 6 bases, the J end by 3 bases, with 24 bases between. The CDR3 extends over 17 amino acids. CDR1 and CDR2 from the germline V gene are SGHRS and YFSETQ. The CDR3 is CASTILPGTPVEETQYF. In DNA form, the CDR3 reads TGCGCCAGCACAATTCTTCCAGGGACCCCGGTGGAAGAGACCCAGTACTTC.

This clonotype was seen ten or more times. The rearrangement joins TRBV29-1 to TRBJ2-5, with 14 bases identical to TRBD2. The ends lost 3 bases at V and 5 bases at J; junction bases unmatched: 23. The germline V gene encodes CDR1 SQVTM and CDR2 ANQGSEA. The CDR3 totals 21 residues. CDR3 DNA sequence: TGCAGCGTTGATGGTGTGGTGGGGACTAGCGGGAGAGGGCAACGCAAGGAGACCCAGTACTTC. Its translation is CSVDGVVGTSGRGQRKETQYF.

This rearrangement joins TRBV27 to TRBJ2-7; TRBD2 might be the D (6 bases). There are 16 residues in the CDR3. Germline V gives CDR1 MNHEY, CDR2 SMNVEV (reference sequence). Trimming left V 1 base short and J 4 bases short, with 17 bases between. CDR3 amino acids: CASSLYPSGGMYEQYF. Here the CDR3 DNA reads TGTGCCAGCAGTTTATATCCCTCCGGAGGGATGTACGAGCAGTACTTC.

This clonotype was seen more than once but under ten times. V usage is TRBV9 and J usage is TRBJ2-5; the match to TRBD2 covers 7 bases. The junction had 13 bases not matched to a gene; V was cut back by 0 bases and J by 5 bases. The CDR3 has 17 residues. Germline loops: CDR1 SGDLS, CDR2 YYNGEE. The CDR3 coding sequence is TGTGCCAGCAGCGTAGCGAGTGCGGGAGCCACCGAGGAGACCCAGTACTTC. Translated, it gives CASSVASAGATEETQYF.